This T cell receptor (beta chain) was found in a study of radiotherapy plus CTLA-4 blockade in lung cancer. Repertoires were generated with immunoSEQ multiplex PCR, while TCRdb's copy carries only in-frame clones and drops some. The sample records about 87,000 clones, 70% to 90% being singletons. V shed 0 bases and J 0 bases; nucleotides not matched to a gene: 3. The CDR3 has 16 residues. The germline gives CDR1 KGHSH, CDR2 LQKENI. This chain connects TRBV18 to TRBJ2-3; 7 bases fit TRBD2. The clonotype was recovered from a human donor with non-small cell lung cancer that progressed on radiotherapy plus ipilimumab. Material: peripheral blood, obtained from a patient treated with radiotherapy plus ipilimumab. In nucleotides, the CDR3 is TGTGCCAGCTCACCACCGGGCGGGAGAAGCACAGATACGCAGTATTTT. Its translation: CASSPPGGRSTDTQYF.